Following are 28 T cell receptor beta chains from one sample sequenced in a study of blood T cells in healthy people across ages (dated by TCRdb to about 2015). Library method: 5' RACE. TCRdb records Illumina HiSeq 2500 as the sequencer. The second PCR ran for roughly 6 to 11 cycles and used a J-beta primer mix along with a sample-barcoded 5' primer. Using fastp trimming at Q25 and MiXCR clonotype assembly, TCRdb reanalyzed the public sequencing data and kept in-frame beta chains. Rows are combined by CDR3 protein, so each entry shows the most common genes and DNA. The sample table records about 680,000 distinct CDR3 sequences; more than 40% of these occur just once. The ten most abundant clones make up under 35% of the sample. The sample taken for sequencing was blood. The receptors derive from a woman aged 60-70 years in good health.

The J gene is TRBJ1-1, the V gene TRBV20-1, with D possibly TRBD1 on 6 matching bases. The germline V gene encodes CDR1 DFQATT and CDR2 SNEGSKA (reference sequence). V gave up 6 bases and J gave up 10 bases, with 15 bases separating them. The CDR3 length is 11 residues. In DNA form, the CDR3 reads TGCAGTGCCAGCCCACAGGGACGAGCTTTCTTT. Translating gives CSASPQGRAFF.

The V call is TRBV2, the J call TRBJ2-6; 7 bases are a match to TRBD2. From germline, CDR1 is SNHLY and CDR2 FYNNEI. The CDR3 sequence is 15 residues long. V was pared by 8 bases and J by 3 bases, with 7 bases of the junction left unmatched. The CDR3 loop is CASGGLAVGANVLTF. The CDR3 DNA sequence: TGTGCCAGCGGCGGGCTAGCGGTTGGGGCCAACGTCCTGACTTTC.

The V and J genes are TRBV10-3 and TRBJ2-7; perhaps D is TRBD1 or TRBD2 (6 bases each). The assigned J gene may be wrong: the sequence end matches TRBJ2-5 better. The CDR3 totals 14 residues. Germline CDR1 and CDR2: ENHRY and SYGVKD. CDR3 sequence reads: CAISEPGAWETQYF. CDR3 bases: TGTGCCATCAGTGAGCCGGGGGCTTGGGAGACCCAGTACTTC.

CDR3 residues: CASSQRTSGRAREETQYF. CDR3 coding DNA: TGTGCCAGCAGCCAGAGGACTAGCGGGAGGGCCCGAGAAGAGACCCAGTACTTC. The gene calls are TRBV6-1 and TRBJ2-5; TRBD2 matches at 15 bases. J lost 3 bases, V lost 6 bases, and 11 bases had no gene match. The germline CDR1 and CDR2 sequences are MNHNS and SASEGT. The CDR3 consists of 18 residues.

This sequence joins TRBV7-2 and TRBJ2-7; D is possibly TRBD1 (6 bases). Trimming shortened V by 2 bases and J by 7 bases, and 15 bases separated the two germline ends. This CDR3 is built from 14 residues. Per germline, CDR1 SGHTA and CDR2 FQGNSA. The CDR3 DNA reads as TGTGCCAGCAGCTTAAGGGACAACTACCATGAGCAGTACTTC. This sequence encodes CASSLRDNYHEQYF.

The J gene is TRBJ2-5, the V gene TRBV6-5; 12 nucleotides agree with TRBD1. J gave up 11 bases and V 1 base, and 11 bases lay outside the gene matches. There are 16 residues in the CDR3. CDR1 MNHEY and CDR2 SVGAGI come from the germline V gene. The CDR3 nucleotides are TGTGCCAGCAGTTACTATGGGACAGGGGGCTTAAATGAGCAGTACTTC. Translation: CASSYYGTGGLNEQYF.

The gene calls are TRBV2 and TRBJ2-2, with D possibly being TRBD2 (6 bases). CDR1 and CDR2 (germline): SNHLY, FYNNEI. V was shortened by 7 bases and J by 4 bases, with 13 bases between the two germline ends. The CDR3 spans 14 residues. The CDR3 region has the DNA TGTGCCAGCATTCCCAACGGGGGCACCGGGGAGCTGTTTTTT. It specifies CASIPNGGTGELFF.

In its sample, this clonotype was seen a few times. V and J are TRBV20-1 and TRBJ2-5; TRBD2 aligns across 8 bases. The better agreement between TRBJ2-7 and the DNA end casts doubt on the J call. CDR3 size: 15 residues. CDR1 is DFQATT, CDR2 SNEGSKA, per germline (reference sequence). The CDR3 here is CSASSPLSGSNEQYF. The DNA for the CDR3 is TGCAGTGCCTCATCCCCCCTAAGCGGGAGCAACGAGCAGTACTTC.

The gene calls are TRBV7-9 and TRBJ2-1, with TRBD1 identical over 8 bases. Germline V gives CDR1 SEHNR, CDR2 FQNEAQ (reference sequence). The V gene end was trimmed by 3 bases and the J gene end by 5 bases; junction bases not matched to a gene: 9. The CDR3 is made up of 16 amino acids. CDR3 in amino acids: CASSFPPGGDNNEQFF. CDR3 coding DNA: TGTGCCAGCAGCTTCCCCCCAGGGGGCGATAACAATGAGCAGTTCTTC.

This clonotype was counted many times. The rearrangement joins TRBV7-2 to TRBJ2-7, with D possibly TRBD2 on 5 matching bases. The CDR3 runs to 13 residues. CDR1 SGHTA and CDR2 FQGNSA come from the germline V gene. V was shortened by 10 bases and J by 1 base, with 14 bases between the two germline ends. The CDR3 nucleotides are TGTGCCACCGGCGGGCAGCATTCCTACGAGCAGTACTTC. Protein: CATGGQHSYEQYF. Drawing the rest from reference TRBV7-2 and TRBJ2-7, the complete variable domain is GAGVSQSPSNKVTEKGKDVELRCDPISGHTALYWYRQSLGQGLEFLIYFQGNSAPDKSGLPSDRFSAERTGGSVSTLTIQRTQQEDSAVYLCATGGQHSYEQYFGPGTRLTVT.

This clonotype was detected many times. The J gene is TRBJ2-3, the V gene TRBV20-1; 9 bases are a match to TRBD2. This CDR3 is 15 amino acids long. Germline-derived CDR1 and CDR2 are DFQATT and SNEGSKA (reference sequence). Trimming cost V 2 bases and J 2 bases; bases outside gene matches: 5. In nucleotides, the CDR3 is TGCAGTGCTAGAAGGCTAGCGGGAACCACAGATACGCAGTATTTT. Its translation is CSARRLAGTTDTQYF.

V and J are TRBV12-3 or TRBV12-4 and TRBJ1-2, with a tentative D call TRBD1 (5 bases). This CDR3 is 13 amino acids long. With 6 bases removed from V and 4 bases from J, the gap between germline ends came to 12 bases. The chain's CDR3 is CASSEQDTYGYTF. CDR3 sequence (DNA): TGTGCCAGCAGCGAACAGGACACCTATGGCTACACCTTC.

This clonotype was seen only a few times. The chain is built from TRBV2 and TRBJ1-2; D gene ambiguous. This CDR3 spans 12 amino acids. The germline V and J ends were trimmed by 5 bases and 2 bases, with 6 bases remaining between them. The germline V gene has CDR1 SNHLY and CDR2 FYNNEI. Here the CDR3 DNA reads TGTGCCAGCAGTACGCCGAACTATGGCTACACCTTC. The encoded protein is CASSTPNYGYTF.

The gene calls are TRBV25-1 and TRBJ2-5; 10 nucleotides align to TRBD2. Germline trimming cut 4 bases from V and 11 bases from J; bases unmatched to any gene: 10. This CDR3 is 14 amino acids long. Germline V gene lookup returns CDR1 MGHDK and CDR2 SYGVNS. The DNA of the CDR3 is TGTGCCAGCAGTGGAGCGGGAGGGTGGGATGAGCAGTACTTC. Its protein is CASSGAGGWDEQYF.

This chain connects TRBV28 to TRBJ2-4; the D gene is possibly TRBD2 (7 bases). Germline V gene sequence: CDR1 MDHEN, CDR2 SYDVKM. V lost 8 bases, J lost 0 bases, and 20 bases lay in between. The CDR3 sequence is 17 residues long. CDR3 sequence: CASGGLGGRVAKNIQYF. In nucleotides, the CDR3 is TGTGCCAGCGGTGGGCTGGGGGGGCGAGTAGCCAAAAACATTCAGTACTTC.

This clonotype has a single count. V is TRBV28 and J is TRBJ2-1, with a possible D match to TRBD2 (7 bases). Germline loops: CDR1 MDHEN, CDR2 SYDVKM. Trimming took 3 bases from V and 13 from J, leaving 22 bases between them. The CDR3 runs to 15 residues. CDR3 sequence (DNA): TGTGCCAGCAGTTTGGGAGGGGCGGGACAAGAGACCCAGTTCTTC. It specifies CASSLGGAGQETQFF.

The chain joins TRBV6-4 to TRBJ1-2; 10 bases fit TRBD1. The CDR3 has 14 residues. The J segment lost 10 bases and the V segment lost 3 bases, leaving 8 bases of the junction unmatched. The germline gives CDR1 MRHNA, CDR2 SNTAGT. The CDR3 region is CASSEWAGTGDYTF. CDR3 nucleotide sequence: TGTGCCAGCAGTGAATGGGCCGGGACAGGGGACTACACCTTC.

J is TRBJ2-7 and V is TRBV6-5; TRBD1 might be the D (6 bases). CDR1 is MNHEY and CDR2 is SVGAGI in the germline V gene. V was pared by 3 bases and J by 2 bases, with 11 bases between. This CDR3 contains 14 residues. The CDR3 loop is CASSYYQGPYEQYF. CDR3 coding DNA: TGTGCCAGCAGTTATTACCAGGGGCCCTACGAGCAGTACTTC.

Note on this clonotype: A clone one base away is much larger, so this may be a read error. For the CDR3, the DNA is TGTGCCAGCAGTTCCTGGAGCTCCTACGAGCAGTACTTC. Residues: CASSSWSSYEQYF. The V and J genes are TRBV28 and TRBJ2-7; no clear D. With 4 bases removed from V and 0 bases from J, the gap between germline ends came to 7 bases. Germline values: CDR1 MDHEN, CDR2 SYDVKM. This CDR3 comprises 13 residues.

The sample holds a few counts of this clonotype. Written as DNA, the CDR3 is TGCAGCGTTGTTGGTGACAGCTCTAACTATGGCTACACCTTC. Translating it yields CSVVGDSSNYGYTF. V gene TRBV29-1 combines with J gene TRBJ1-2; weak D call: TRBD1 (5 bases). Germline CDR1 is SQVTM and CDR2 is ANQGSEA. This CDR3 comprises 14 residues. Trimming removed 4 bases at V and 0 bases at J, with 12 bases between.

The V gene is TRBV24-1, the J gene TRBJ2-1; 11 bases map to TRBD1. The CDR3 has 17 residues. Looked up from germline, CDR1 is KGHDR and CDR2 is SFDVKD. V dropped 3 bases and J dropped 3; count of bases not matched to a gene: 6. The CDR3 loop is CATSDPGGTGGYNEQFF. The CDR3 bases are TGTGCCACCAGTGATCCGGGGGGGACAGGGGGCTACAATGAGCAGTTCTTC.

The sample holds a few counts of this clonotype. The J gene is TRBJ2-3, the V gene TRBV29-1; 13 bases agree with TRBD2. With 2 bases clipped from V and 8 bases from J, the junction kept 1 base outside the gene matches. Germline V gives CDR1 SQVTM, CDR2 ANQGSEA. The length of the CDR3 is 13 residues. CDR3 nucleotide sequence: TGCAGCGTTGAAAGGACTAGCGGGAGTACGCAGTATTTT. Protein: CSVERTSGSTQYF.

This clonotype was counted between two and nine times. The chain joins TRBV7-2 to TRBJ2-7; D is undetermined. Germline-derived CDR1 and CDR2 are SGHTA and FQGNSA. Trimming stripped 0 bases from V and 1 base from J, with 10 bases between. The CDR3 is 15 residues long. For the CDR3, the DNA is TGTGCCAGCAGCTTAGCTGGGGTCAATTCCTACGAGCAGTACTTC. It encodes CASSLAGVNSYEQYF.

The sample holds many counts of this clonotype. This chain links TRBV4-2 with TRBJ2-3, with no clear D. The CDR3 has 17 residues. Trimming pared 3 bases from V and 0 bases from J, leaving 16 bases between. From germline, CDR1 is LGHNA and CDR2 YNFKEQ. The CDR3 nucleotides read TGTGCCAGCAGCCAGCACTCAACTGGGCAAAGCACAGATACGCAGTATTTT. It translates to CASSQHSTGQSTDTQYF.

The chain employs TRBV9 and TRBJ1-1; D not certain. The CDR3 consists of 14 residues. V was shortened by 1 base and J by 1 base, with 8 bases between the two germline ends. CDR1 is SGDLS, CDR2 YYNGEE, per germline. The CDR3 coding sequence is TGTGCCAGCAGCGTACTGGCACAGAACACTGAAGCTTTCTTT. Translation: CASSVLAQNTEAFF.

The chain has TRBV3-1 and TRBJ2-5; the D call may be TRBD1 or TRBD2 (5 bases each). The CDR3 has 18 amino acids. In germline, CDR1 is LGHDT, CDR2 YNNKEL (reference sequence). V lost 1 base to trimming and J lost 3 bases, with 21 bases between them. CDR3 in amino acids: CASSQGAGLWDDEETQYF. Here the CDR3 DNA reads TGTGCCAGCAGCCAAGGGGCCGGGTTGTGGGACGATGAAGAGACCCAGTACTTC.

The J gene is TRBJ1-1, the V gene TRBV4-2, with unresolved D. Trimming took off 1 base at V and 6 bases at J, with 9 bases between the two ends. Per germline, CDR1 LGHNA and CDR2 YNFKEQ. The CDR3 is 13 residues long. The DNA of the CDR3 is TGTGCCAGCAGCCAAGGGGGTGGGGCTGAAGCTTTCTTT. Translated, it gives CASSQGGGAEAFF.

The genes are TRBV20-1 and TRBJ2-7; 12 positions agree with TRBD2. The germline gives CDR1 DFQATT, CDR2 SNEGSKA (reference sequence). The length of the CDR3 is 16 residues. Trimming at V came to 0 bases and at J to 5 bases, leaving 8 bases not matched to a gene. The CDR3 region is CSARDLTSGRIHEQYF. Here the CDR3 DNA reads TGCAGTGCTAGAGATCTAACTAGCGGGAGGATCCACGAGCAGTACTTC.